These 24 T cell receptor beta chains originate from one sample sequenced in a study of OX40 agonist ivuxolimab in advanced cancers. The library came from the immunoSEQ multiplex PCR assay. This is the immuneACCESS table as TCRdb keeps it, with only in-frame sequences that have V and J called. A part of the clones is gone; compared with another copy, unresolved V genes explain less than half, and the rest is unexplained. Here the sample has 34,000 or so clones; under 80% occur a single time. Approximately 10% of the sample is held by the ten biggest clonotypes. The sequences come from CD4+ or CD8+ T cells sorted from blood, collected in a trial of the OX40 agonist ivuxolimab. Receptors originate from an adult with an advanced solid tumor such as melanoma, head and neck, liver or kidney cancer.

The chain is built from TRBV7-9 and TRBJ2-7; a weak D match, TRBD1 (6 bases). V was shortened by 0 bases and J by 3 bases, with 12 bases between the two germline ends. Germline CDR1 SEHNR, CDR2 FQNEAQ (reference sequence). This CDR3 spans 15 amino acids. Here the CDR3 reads CASSLATVRGYEQYF. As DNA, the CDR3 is TGTGCCAGCAGCTTAGCTACGGTCAGGGGCTACGAGCAGTACTTC.

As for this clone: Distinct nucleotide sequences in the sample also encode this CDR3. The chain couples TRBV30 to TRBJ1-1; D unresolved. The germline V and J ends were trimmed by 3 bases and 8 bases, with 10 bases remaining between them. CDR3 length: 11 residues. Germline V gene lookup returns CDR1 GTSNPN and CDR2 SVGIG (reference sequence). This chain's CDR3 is CAWSPTREAFF. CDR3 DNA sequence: TGTGCCTGGAGCCCTACCAGGGAAGCTTTCTTT.

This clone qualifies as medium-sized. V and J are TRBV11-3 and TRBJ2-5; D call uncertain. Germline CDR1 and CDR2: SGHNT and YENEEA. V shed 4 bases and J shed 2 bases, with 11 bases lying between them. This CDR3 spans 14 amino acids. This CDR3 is CASSSALDQETQYF. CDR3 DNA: TGTGCCAGCAGCTCCGCCCTCGATCAAGAGACCCAGTACTTC.

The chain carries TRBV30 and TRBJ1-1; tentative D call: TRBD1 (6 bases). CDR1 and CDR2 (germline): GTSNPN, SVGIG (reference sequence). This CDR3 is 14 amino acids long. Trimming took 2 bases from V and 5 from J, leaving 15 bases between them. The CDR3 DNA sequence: TGTGCCTGGAGTTGGGTTGGGGGCCATACTGAAGCTTTCTTT. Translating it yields CAWSWVGGHTEAFF.

The CDR3 reads CASSADSYYGYTF. Written as DNA, the CDR3 is TGTGCCAGCAGCGCTGACAGCTACTATGGCTACACCTTC. V is TRBV5-4 and J is TRBJ1-2; TRBD1 is a possible D gene (5 bases). The CDR3 sequence is 13 residues long. Germline CDR1 reads SGHNT; CDR2 reads YYREEE (reference sequence). Trimming took off 4 bases at V and 3 bases at J, with 10 bases between the two ends. Based on the CDR3 plus reference TRBV5-4 and TRBJ1-2, the full variable domain is ETGVTQSPTHLIKTRGQQVTLRCSSQSGHNTVSWYQQALGQGPQFIFQYYREEENGRGNFPPRFSGLQFPNYSSELNVNALELDDSALYLCASSADSYYGYTFGSGTRLTVV.

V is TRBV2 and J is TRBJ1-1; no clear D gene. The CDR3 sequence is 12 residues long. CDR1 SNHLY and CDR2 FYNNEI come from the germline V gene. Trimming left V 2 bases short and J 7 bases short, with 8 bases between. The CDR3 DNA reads TGTGCCAGCAGTGAAACTAAGCGTGAAGCTTTCTTT. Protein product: CASSETKREAFF.

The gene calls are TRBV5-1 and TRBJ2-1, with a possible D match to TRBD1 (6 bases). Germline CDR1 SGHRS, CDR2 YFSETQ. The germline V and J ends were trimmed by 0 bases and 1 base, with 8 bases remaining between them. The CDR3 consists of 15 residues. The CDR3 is CASSLGQGSYNEQFF. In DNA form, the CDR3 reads TGCGCCAGCAGCTTGGGGCAGGGGTCCTACAATGAGCAGTTCTTC.

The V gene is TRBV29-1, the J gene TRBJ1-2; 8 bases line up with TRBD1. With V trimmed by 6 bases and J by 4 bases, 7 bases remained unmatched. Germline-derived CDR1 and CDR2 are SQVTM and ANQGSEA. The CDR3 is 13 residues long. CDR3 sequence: CSVRTGLSYGYTF. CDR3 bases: TGCAGCGTCAGGACAGGGTTGAGCTATGGCTACACCTTC.

The DNA for the CDR3 is TGTGCCAGCAGCTTTGGAGTAGCGGGGATCAAAGAGACCCAGTACTTC. It yields the protein CASSFGVAGIKETQYF. The J gene is TRBJ2-5, the V gene TRBV7-2; 8 bases align to TRBD2. Germline CDR1 and CDR2: SGHTA and FQGNSA. V was clipped by 3 bases and J by 3 bases; unmatched bases: 9. The CDR3 has 16 amino acids.

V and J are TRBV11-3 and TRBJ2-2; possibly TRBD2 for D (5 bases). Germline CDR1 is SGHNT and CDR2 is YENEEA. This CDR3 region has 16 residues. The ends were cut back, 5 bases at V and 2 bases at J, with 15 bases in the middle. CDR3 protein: CASSPSERVNTGELFF. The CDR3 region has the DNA TGTGCCAGCAGCCCAAGCGAGAGGGTTAACACCGGGGAGCTGTTTTTT.

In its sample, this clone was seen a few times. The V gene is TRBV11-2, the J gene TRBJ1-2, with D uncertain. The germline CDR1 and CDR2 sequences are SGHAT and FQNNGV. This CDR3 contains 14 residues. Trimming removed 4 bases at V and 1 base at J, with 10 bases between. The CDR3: CASSSPRFNYGYTF. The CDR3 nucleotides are TGTGCCAGCAGCTCTCCCCGCTTTAACTATGGCTACACCTTC.

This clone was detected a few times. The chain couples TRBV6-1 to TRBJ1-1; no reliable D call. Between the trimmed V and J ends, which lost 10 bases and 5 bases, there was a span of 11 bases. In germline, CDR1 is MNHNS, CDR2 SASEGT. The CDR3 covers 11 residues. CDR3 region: CAIIRMTEAFF. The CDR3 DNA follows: TGTGCCATAATAAGGATGACTGAAGCTTTCTTT.

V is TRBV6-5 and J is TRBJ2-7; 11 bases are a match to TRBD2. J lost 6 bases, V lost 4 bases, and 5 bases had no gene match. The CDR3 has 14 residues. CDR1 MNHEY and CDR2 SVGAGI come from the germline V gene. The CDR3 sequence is CASSFPGLAVEQYF. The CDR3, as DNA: TGTGCCAGCAGTTTTCCGGGACTAGCGGTCGAGCAGTACTTC.

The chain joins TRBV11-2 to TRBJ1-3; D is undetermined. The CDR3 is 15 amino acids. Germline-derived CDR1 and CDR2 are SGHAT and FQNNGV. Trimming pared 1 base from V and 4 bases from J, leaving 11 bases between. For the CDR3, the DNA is TGTGCCAGCAGCTTAGGATCCCTTGGGGGAAACACCATATATTTT. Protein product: CASSLGSLGGNTIYF.

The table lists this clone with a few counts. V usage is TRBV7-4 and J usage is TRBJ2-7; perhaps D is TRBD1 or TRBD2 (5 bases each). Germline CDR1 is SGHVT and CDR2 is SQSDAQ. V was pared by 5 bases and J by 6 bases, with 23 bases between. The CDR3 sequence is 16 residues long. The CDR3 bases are TGTGCCAGCAGCGACCAGGGAGTGGGAGTCTTGAGCGAGCAGTACTTC. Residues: CASSDQGVGVLSEQYF.

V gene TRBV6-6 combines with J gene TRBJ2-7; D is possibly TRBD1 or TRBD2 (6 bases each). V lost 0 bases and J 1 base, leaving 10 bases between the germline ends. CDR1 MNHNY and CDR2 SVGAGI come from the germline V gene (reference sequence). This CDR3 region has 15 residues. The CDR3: CASSYSGGDSYEQYF. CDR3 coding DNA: TGTGCCAGCAGTTACTCGGGGGGCGATTCCTACGAGCAGTACTTC.

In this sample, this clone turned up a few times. The CDR3 coding sequence is TGTGCCAGCAGAAGTCAGGGGGTCGATTCGGATACGCAGTATTTT. Translated, it gives CASRSQGVDSDTQYF. The chain combines TRBV2 with TRBJ2-3, with 7 positions matching TRBD1. V lost 6 bases, J lost 6 bases, and 12 bases stayed unmatched. Germline-derived CDR1 and CDR2 are SNHLY and FYNNEI. CDR3 length equals 15 residues.

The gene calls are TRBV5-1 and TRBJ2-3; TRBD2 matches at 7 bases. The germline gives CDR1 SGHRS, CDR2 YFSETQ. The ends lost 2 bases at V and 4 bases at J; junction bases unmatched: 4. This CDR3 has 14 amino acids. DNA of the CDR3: TGCGCCAGCAGCTTAGGCGCGGGGGCAGATACGCAGTATTTT. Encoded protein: CASSLGAGADTQYF.

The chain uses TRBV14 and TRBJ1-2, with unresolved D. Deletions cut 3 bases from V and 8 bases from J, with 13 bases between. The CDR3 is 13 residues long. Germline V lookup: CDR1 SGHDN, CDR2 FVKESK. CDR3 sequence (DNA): TGTGCCAGCAGCCAGGCCCCCCAGGTCGGCTACACCTTC. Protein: CASSQAPQVGYTF.

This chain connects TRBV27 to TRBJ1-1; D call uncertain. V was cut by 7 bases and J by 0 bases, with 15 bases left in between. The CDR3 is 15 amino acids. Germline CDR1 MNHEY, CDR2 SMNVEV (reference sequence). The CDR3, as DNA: TGTGCCAGCACCCTCCGGGATGGAATGAACACTGAAGCTTTCTTT. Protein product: CASTLRDGMNTEAFF.

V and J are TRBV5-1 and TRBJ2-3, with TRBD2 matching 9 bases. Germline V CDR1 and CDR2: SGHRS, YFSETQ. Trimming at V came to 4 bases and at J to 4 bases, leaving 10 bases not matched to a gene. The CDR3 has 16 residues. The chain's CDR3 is CASSPLAGGSADTQYF. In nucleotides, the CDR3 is TGCGCCAGCAGCCCTCTGGCGGGGGGGTCCGCAGATACGCAGTATTTT.

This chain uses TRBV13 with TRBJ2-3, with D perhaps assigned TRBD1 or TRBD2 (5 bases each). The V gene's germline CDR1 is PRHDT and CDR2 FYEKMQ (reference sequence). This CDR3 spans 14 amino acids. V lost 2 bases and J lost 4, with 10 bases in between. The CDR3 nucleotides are TGTGCCAGCAGCTTATTTCAGGGACCAGATACGCAGTATTTT. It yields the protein CASSLFQGPDTQYF.

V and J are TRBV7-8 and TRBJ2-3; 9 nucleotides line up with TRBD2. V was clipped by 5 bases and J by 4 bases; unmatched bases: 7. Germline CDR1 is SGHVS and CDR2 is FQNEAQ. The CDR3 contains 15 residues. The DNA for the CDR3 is TGTGCCAGCAGCCCCCTAGCGGGGTATGCAGATACGCAGTATTTT. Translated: CASSPLAGYADTQYF.

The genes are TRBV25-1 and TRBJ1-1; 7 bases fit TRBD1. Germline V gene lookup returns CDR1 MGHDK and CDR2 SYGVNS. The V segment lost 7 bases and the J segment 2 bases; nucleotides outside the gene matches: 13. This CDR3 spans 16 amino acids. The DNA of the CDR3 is TGTGCCAGCATTTCGAGACAGGGTAAAGGAAACACTGAAGCTTTCTTT. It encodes CASISRQGKGNTEAFF.